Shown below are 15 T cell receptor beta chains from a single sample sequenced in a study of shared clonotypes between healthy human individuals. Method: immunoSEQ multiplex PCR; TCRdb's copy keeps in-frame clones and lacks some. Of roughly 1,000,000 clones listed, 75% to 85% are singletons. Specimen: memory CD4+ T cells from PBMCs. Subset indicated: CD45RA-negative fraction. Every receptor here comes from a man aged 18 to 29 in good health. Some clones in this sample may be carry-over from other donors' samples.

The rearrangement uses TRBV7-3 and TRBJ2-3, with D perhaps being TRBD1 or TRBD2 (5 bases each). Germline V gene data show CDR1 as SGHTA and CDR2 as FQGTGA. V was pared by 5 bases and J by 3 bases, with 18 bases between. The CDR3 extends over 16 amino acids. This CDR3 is CASSRQGTAETDTQYF. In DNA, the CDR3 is TGTGCCAGCAGCCGCCAAGGGACCGCGGAGACAGATACGCAGTATTTT.

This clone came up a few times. The CDR3 DNA reads TGCAGCGTTGGGTCTAGGGGGGATGAAAAACTGTTTTTT. Protein sequence: CSVGSRGDEKLFF. The V call is TRBV29-1, the J call TRBJ1-4; D is possibly TRBD1 (6 bases). Between the trimmed V and J ends, which lost 4 bases and 6 bases, there was a span of 12 bases. Germline values: CDR1 SQVTM, CDR2 ANQGSEA. This CDR3 contains 13 residues.

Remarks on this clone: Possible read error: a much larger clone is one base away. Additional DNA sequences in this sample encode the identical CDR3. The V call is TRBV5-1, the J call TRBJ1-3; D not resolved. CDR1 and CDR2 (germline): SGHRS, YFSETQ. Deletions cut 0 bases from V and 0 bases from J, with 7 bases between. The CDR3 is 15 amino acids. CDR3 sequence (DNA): TGCGCCAGCAGCTTGGGGTCAGGCTCTGGAAACACCATATATTTT. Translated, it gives CASSLGSGSGNTIYF.

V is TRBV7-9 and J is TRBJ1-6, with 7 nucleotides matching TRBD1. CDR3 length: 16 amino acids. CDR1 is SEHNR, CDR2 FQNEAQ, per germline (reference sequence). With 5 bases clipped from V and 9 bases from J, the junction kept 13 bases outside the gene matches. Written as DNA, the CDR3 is TGTGCCAGCAGCCCGGGGACAGCTGCTTTGGCTTCACCCCTCCACTTT. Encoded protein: CASSPGTAALASPLHF.

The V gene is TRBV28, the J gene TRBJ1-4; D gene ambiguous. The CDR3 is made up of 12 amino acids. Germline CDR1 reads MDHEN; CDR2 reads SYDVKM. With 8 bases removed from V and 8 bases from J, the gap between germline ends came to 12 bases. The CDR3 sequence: CASGSSKEKLFF. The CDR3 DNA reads TGTGCCAGCGGATCTTCCAAGGAAAAACTGTTTTTT.

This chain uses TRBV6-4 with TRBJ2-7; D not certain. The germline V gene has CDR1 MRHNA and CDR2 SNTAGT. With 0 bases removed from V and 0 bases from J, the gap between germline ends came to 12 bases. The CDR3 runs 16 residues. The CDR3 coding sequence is TGTGCCAGCAGTGACTCGGAGTGTCTGGTCTCCTACGAGCAGTACTTC. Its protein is CASSDSECLVSYEQYF.

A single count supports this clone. The CDR3 DNA is TGTGCCAGCACAAGCGGGAGCTCCTACAATGAGCAGTTCTTC. Translation: CASTSGSSYNEQFF. V gene TRBV7-8 combines with J gene TRBJ2-1, with 8 bases identical to TRBD2. The CDR3 is 14 amino acids. Germline V CDR1 and CDR2: SGHVS, FQNEAQ. Trimming removed 7 bases from V and 0 bases from J; junction bases left unmatched: 2.

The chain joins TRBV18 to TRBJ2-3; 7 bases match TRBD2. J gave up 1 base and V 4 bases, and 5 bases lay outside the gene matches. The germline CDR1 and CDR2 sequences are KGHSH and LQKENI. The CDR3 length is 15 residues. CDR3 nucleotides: TGTGCCAGCTCACTACCGACTAGCCGCACAGATACGCAGTATTTT. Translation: CASSLPTSRTDTQYF.

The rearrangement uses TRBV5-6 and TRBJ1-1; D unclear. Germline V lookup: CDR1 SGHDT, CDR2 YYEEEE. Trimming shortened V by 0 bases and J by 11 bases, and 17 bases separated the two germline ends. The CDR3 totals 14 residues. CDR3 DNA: TGTGCCAGCAGCTTGGTATCTTCGCGGAGCGAGGCTTTCTTT. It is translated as CASSLVSSRSEAFF.

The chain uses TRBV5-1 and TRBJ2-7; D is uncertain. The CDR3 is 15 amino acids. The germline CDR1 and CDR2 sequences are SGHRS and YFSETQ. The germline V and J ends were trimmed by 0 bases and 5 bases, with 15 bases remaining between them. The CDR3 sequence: CASSLGGESSHEQYF. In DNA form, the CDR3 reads TGCGCCAGCAGCTTGGGTGGGGAAAGTAGCCACGAGCAGTACTTC. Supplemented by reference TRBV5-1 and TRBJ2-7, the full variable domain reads KAGVTQTPRYLIKTRGQQVTLSCSPISGHRSVSWYQQTPGQGLQFLFEYFSETQRNKGNFPGRFSGRQFSNSRSEMNVSTLELGDSALYLCASSLGGESSHEQYFGPGTRLTVT.

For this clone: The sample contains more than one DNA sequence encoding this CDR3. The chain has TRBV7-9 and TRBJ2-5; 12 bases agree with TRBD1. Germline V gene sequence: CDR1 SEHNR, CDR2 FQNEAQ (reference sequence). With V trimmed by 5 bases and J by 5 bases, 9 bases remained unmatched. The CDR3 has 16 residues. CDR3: CASSPSGTGGKETQYF. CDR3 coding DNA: TGTGCCAGCAGCCCCTCCGGGACAGGGGGCAAGGAGACCCAGTACTTC.

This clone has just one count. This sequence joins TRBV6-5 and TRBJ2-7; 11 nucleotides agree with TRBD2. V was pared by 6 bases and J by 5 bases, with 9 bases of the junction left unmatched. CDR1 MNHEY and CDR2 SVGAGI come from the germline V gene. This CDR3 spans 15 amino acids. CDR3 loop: CASRGVAGGVNEQYF. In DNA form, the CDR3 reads TGTGCCAGCAGGGGGGTAGCGGGAGGGGTCAACGAGCAGTACTTC.

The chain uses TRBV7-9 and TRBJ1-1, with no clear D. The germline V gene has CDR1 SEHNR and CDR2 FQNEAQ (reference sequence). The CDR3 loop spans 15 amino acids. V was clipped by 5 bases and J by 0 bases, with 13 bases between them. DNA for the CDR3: TGTGCCAGCAGCCCGTGGGAGAACATGAACACTGAAGCTTTCTTT. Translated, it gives CASSPWENMNTEAFF.

The CDR3 region has the DNA TGTGCCACCAGCAGAGGGCGGCAGGCCCAGTACTTC. Amino acid sequence: CATSRGRQAQYF. V gene TRBV15 combines with J gene TRBJ2-5; D remains unclear. This CDR3 has 12 residues. Germline values: CDR1 LNHNV, CDR2 YYDKDF (reference sequence). With 1 base removed from V and 9 bases from J, the gap between germline ends came to 9 bases.

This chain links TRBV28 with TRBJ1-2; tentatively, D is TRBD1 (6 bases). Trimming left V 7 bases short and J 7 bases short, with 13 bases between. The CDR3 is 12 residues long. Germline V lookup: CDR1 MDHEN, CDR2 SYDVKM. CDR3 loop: CASISQGLGYTF. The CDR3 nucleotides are TGTGCCAGCATTTCACAGGGACTTGGCTACACCTTC.